What follows is one TCR beta chain and its context. The antigen is undetermined. This sample was taken from a study of shared clonotypes between healthy human individuals. Several immunoSEQ plates received, in even portions, the genomic DNA of each subset. Repertoires were generated with immunoSEQ multiplex PCR, while TCRdb's copy carries only in-frame clones and drops some. This sample has 2 million to 2.5 million clones, with around 92% found just once. V trimming: 5 bases; J trimming: 8 bases; junction bases outside the gene matches: 8. In germline, CDR1 is SGHRS, CDR2 YFSETQ. The CDR3 has 14 amino acids. The study's findings and limits: Several donors held 5% to 5.5% of naive CD4 clonotypes in common. Rarefaction exposed incomplete sorted-subset sequencing despite large depth. Naive subsets generally exceeded memory subsets in estimated richness.

Sequencing was carried out using naive CD4+ T cells from PBMCs. The sample's subset: CD45RA+ positively selected. V gene TRBV5-1 combines with J gene TRBJ2-1, with TRBD2 identical over 9 bases. The sequence was collected from a man aged 18 to 29 in good health. Some clones in this sample may be carry-over from other donors' samples. The CDR3 sequence is CASRTVAGVDEQFF. The CDR3 DNA follows: TGCGCCAGCAGGACAGTAGCGGGAGTGGATGAGCAGTTCTTC.